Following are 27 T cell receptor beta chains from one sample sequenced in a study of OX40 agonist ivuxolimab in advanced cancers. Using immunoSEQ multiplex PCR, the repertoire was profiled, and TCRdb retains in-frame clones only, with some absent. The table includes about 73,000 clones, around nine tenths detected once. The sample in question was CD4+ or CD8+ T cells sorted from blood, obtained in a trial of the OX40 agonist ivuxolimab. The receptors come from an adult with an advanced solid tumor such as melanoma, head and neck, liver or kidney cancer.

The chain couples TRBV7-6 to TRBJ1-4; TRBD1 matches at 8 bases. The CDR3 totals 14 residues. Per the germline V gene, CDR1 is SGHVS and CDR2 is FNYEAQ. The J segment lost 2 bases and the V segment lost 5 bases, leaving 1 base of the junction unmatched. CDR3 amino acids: CASSRTGTNEKLFF. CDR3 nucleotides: TGTGCCAGCAGCCGGACAGGGACTAATGAAAAACTGTTTTTT.

CDR3: CASSPRGGGPREQYF. The CDR3 DNA reads as TGTGCCAGCAGCCCCAGGGGGGGAGGGCCGCGTGAGCAGTACTTC. The V call is TRBV6-5, the J call TRBJ2-7, with D perhaps given as TRBD1 or TRBD2 (7 bases each). CDR1 is MNHEY, CDR2 SVGAGI, per germline. V dropped 6 bases and J dropped 7 bases, with 22 bases sitting between them. The CDR3 length is 15 residues.

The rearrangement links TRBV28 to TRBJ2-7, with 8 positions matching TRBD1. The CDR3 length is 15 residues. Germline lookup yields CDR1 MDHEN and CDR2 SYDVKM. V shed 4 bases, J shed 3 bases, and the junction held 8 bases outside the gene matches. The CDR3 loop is CASSSPTGVNYEQYF. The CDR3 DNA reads TGTGCCAGCAGTTCACCGACAGGGGTCAACTACGAGCAGTACTTC.

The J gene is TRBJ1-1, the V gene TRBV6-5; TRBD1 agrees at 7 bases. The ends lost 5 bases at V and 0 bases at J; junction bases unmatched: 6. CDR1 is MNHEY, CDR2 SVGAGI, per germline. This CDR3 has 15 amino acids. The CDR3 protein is CASSRGGNMNTEAFF. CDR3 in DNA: TGTGCCAGCAGTAGAGGGGGCAACATGAACACTGAAGCTTTCTTT.

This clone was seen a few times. CDR3 DNA sequence: TGTGCCAGCAGCTTGGAAGAGGGGAGAAATTCACCCCTCCACTTT. Amino acid sequence: CASSLEEGRNSPLHF. The V gene is TRBV7-9, the J gene TRBJ1-6, with TRBD1 as a possible D gene (5 bases). The CDR3 extends over 15 amino acids. V gave up 3 bases and J gave up 7 bases, with 13 bases separating them. Germline values: CDR1 SEHNR, CDR2 FQNEAQ (reference sequence).

CDR3 nucleotide sequence: TGCGCCAGCAGTGTAGGGGGCTTAAGAGGGTACGAGCAGTACTTC. It encodes CASSVGGLRGYEQYF. This chain connects TRBV10-1 to TRBJ2-7; 7 nucleotides align to TRBD1. Germline trimming cut 4 bases from V and 4 bases from J; bases unmatched to any gene: 10. The CDR3 is 15 residues long. CDR1 and CDR2 from the germline V gene are WNHNN and SYGVQD (reference sequence).

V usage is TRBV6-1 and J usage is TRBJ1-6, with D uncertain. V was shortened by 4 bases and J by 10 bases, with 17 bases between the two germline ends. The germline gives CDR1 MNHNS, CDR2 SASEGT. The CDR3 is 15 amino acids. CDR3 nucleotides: TGTGCCAGCAGTGCAGACCCGGGGAAAGGGTCACCCCTCCACTTT. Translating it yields CASSADPGKGSPLHF.

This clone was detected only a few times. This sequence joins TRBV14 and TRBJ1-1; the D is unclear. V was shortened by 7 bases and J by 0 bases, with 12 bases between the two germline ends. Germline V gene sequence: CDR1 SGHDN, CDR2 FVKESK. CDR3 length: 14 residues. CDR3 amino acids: CASKAGRLNTEAFF. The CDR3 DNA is TGTGCCAGCAAGGCAGGAAGACTGAACACTGAAGCTTTCTTT.

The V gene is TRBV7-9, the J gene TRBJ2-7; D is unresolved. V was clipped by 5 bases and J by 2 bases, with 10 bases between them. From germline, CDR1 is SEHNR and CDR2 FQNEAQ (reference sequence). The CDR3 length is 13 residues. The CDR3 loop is CASSPPGAYEQYF. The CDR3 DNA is TGTGCCAGCAGCCCTCCCGGCGCCTACGAGCAGTACTTC.

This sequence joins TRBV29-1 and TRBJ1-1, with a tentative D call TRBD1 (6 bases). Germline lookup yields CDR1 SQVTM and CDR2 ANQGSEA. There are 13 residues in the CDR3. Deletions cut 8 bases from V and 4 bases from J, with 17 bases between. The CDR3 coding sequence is TGCAGCATCAAAGCAGGGGCGAGCACTGAAGCTTTCTTT. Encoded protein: CSIKAGASTEAFF.

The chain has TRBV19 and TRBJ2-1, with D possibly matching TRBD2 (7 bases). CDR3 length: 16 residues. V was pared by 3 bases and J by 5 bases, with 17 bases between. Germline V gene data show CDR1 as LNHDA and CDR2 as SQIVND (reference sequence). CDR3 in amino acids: CASSMIGGARDNEQFF. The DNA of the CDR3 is TGTGCCAGTAGTATGATTGGGGGGGCCCGAGACAATGAGCAGTTCTTC.

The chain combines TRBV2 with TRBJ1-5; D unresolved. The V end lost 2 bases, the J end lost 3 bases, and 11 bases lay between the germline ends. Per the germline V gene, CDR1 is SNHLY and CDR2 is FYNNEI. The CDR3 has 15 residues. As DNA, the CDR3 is TGTGCCAGCAGTGAATGGGGAGTTGACAATCAGCCCCAGCATTTT. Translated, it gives CASSEWGVDNQPQHF. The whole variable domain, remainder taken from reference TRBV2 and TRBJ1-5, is EPEVTQTPSHQVTQMGQEVILRCVPISNHLYFYWYRQILGQKVEFLVSFYNNEISEKSEIFDDQFSVERPDGSNFTLKIRSTKLEDSAMYFCASSEWGVDNQPQHFGDGTRLSIL.

This CDR3 reads CASSVPSGSGGYTF. The CDR3 DNA sequence: TGTGCCAGCAGCGTACCCTCGGGGTCGGGGGGCTACACCTTC. The chain combines TRBV9 with TRBJ1-2; D gene ambiguous. This CDR3 spans 14 amino acids. Germline CDR1 and CDR2: SGDLS and YYNGEE. Trimming left V 1 base short and J 8 bases short, with 15 bases between.

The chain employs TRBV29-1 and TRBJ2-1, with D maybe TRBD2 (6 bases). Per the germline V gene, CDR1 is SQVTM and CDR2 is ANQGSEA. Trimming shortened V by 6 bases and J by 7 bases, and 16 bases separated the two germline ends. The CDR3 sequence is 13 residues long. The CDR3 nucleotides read TGCAGCGTCACGGGGACTCGTCGGAATGAGCAGTTCTTC. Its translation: CSVTGTRRNEQFF.

The CDR3 region is CASSPTLANEQFF. CDR3 bases: TGTGCCAGCAGCCCGACCTTGGCAAATGAGCAGTTCTTC. The rearrangement joins TRBV7-2 to TRBJ2-1; D is undetermined. Germline lookup yields CDR1 SGHTA and CDR2 FQGNSA. This CDR3 has 13 residues. V was cut by 5 bases and J by 7 bases, with 12 bases left in between.

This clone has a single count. CDR3 coding DNA: TGTGCCAGCAGCTTAGATGGATTAGCGGGAGGGAGCAATGAGCAGTTCTTC. Protein: CASSLDGLAGGSNEQFF. V is TRBV11-3 and J is TRBJ2-1, with 11 bases identical to TRBD2. V was clipped by 0 bases and J by 6 bases; unmatched bases: 7. The CDR3 extends over 17 amino acids. CDR1 and CDR2 (germline): SGHNT, YENEEA.

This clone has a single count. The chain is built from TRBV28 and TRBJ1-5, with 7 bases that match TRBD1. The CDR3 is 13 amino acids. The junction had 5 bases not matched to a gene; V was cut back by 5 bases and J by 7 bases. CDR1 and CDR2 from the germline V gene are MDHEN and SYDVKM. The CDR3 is CASSDRVRQPQHF. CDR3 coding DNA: TGTGCCAGCAGTGACAGGGTTCGGCAGCCCCAGCATTTT.

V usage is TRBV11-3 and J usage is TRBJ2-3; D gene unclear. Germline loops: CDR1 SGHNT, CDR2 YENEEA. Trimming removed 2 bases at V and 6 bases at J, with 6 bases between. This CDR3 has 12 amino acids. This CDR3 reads CASSLTEDTQYF. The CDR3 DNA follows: TGTGCCAGCAGCTTAACAGAGGATACGCAGTATTTT.

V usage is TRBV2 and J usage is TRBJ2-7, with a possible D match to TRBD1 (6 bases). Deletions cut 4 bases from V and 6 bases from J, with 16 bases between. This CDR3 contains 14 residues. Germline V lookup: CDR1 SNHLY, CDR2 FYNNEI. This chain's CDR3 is CASSVTRGSGEQYF. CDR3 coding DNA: TGTGCCAGCAGTGTAACCAGGGGATCAGGCGAGCAGTACTTC.

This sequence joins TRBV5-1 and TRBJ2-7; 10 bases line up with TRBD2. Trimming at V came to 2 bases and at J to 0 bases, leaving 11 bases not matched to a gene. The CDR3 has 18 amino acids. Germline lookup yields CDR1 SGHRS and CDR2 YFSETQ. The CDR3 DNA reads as TGCGCCAGCAGCTTCGGACTAGCGGTTCTCCGGACCTCCTACGAGCAGTACTTC. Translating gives CASSFGLAVLRTSYEQYF.

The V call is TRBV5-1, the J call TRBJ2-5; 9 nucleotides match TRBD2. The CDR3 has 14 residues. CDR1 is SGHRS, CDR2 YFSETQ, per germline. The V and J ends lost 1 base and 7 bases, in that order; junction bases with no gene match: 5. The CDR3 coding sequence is TGCGCCAGCAGCTTGCTTAGCGGGAGACGGACCCAGTACTTC. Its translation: CASSLLSGRRTQYF.

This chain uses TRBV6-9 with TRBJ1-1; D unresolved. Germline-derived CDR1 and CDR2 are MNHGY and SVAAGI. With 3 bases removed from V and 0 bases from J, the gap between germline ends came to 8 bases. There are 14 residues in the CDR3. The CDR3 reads CASSYGSMNTEAFF. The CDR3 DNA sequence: TGTGCCAGCAGTTACGGCAGCATGAACACTGAAGCTTTCTTT.

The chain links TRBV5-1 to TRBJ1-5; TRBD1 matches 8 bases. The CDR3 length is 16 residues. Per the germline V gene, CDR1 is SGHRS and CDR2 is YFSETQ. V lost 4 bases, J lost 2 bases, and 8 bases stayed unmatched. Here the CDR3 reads CASSPGVDRGNQPQHF. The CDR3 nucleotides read TGCGCCAGCAGCCCAGGGGTGGACAGGGGCAATCAGCCCCAGCATTTT.

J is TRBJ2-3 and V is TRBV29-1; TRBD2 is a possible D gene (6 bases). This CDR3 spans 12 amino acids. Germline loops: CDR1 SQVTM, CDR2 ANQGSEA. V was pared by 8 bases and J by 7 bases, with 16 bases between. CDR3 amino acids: CSTQEGRNTQYF. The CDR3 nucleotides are TGCAGCACCCAGGAGGGGCGAAATACGCAGTATTTT.

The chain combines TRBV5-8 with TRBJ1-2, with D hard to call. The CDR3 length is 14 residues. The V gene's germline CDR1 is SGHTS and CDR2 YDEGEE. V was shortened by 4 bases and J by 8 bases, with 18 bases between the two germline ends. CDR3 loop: CASSIGVGLSGYTF. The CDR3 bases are TGTGCCAGCAGCATTGGGGTCGGATTGTCGGGCTACACCTTC.

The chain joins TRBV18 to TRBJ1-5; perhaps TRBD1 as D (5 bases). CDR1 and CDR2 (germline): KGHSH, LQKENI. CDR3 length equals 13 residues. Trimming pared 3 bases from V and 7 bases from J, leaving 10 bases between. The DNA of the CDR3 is TGTGCCAGCTCACCCTCAGAGGGGCAGCCCCAGCATTTT. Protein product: CASSPSEGQPQHF.

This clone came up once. The CDR3 sequence is CASRGRGTLYGYTF. CDR3 bases: TGTGCCAGCAGGGGCCGCGGGACACTCTATGGCTACACCTTC. The genes are TRBV6-1 and TRBJ1-2, with a tentative D call TRBD1 (6 bases). V was shortened by 6 bases and J by 4 bases, with 15 bases between the two germline ends. CDR3 size: 14 residues. Germline V gene lookup returns CDR1 MNHNS and CDR2 SASEGT.